The 28 T cell receptor beta chains below were found in one sample sequenced in a study of T cell clusters in autoimmune cytopenias (dated by TCRdb to the late 2010s). Sequencer: Illumina MiSeq. TRB rearrangements were amplified by multiplex PCR using a touch-down protocol with TRB-A and TRB-B primer pools mixed in one tube. TCRdb reanalyzed the reads, keeping one entry per CDR3 protein sequence and omitting DNA. The sample's records list under 9,000 distinct CDR3 sequences. The biggest ten clones account for under 6.5% of the sample. For each sample, TRB amplification used 250 to 300 ng of peripheral blood genomic DNA, equal to some 37,000 genome equivalents. The sequenced sample was peripheral blood. These receptors were obtained from a human donor with an autoimmune cytopenia or autoimmune hepatitis (not recorded which).

The rearrangement uses TRBV13 and TRBJ2-1. In germline, CDR1 is PRHDT, CDR2 FYEKMQ (reference sequence). The CDR3 runs 15 residues. This chain's CDR3 is CASSFFVLEYNEQFF.

The V gene is TRBV12-3 or TRBV12-4, the J gene TRBJ2-2; the TCRdb call, TRBD2, lacks DNA for checking. This CDR3 contains 16 residues. The CDR3 sequence is CASRNSGVTNTGELFF.

By frequency, this clonotype registers medium-sized. V usage is TRBV29-1 and J usage is TRBJ1-2; TCRdb reports TRBD1, a call that lacks DNA to check it against. The CDR3 contains 15 residues. Germline V lookup: CDR1 SQVTM, CDR2 ANQGSEA. CDR3 loop: CSVALNRGGTLGYTF.

The chain couples TRBV20-1 to TRBJ2-7; no DNA is available, so the TRBD2 call from TCRdb remains unchecked. This CDR3 spans 12 amino acids. Per germline, CDR1 DFQATT and CDR2 SNEGSKA (reference sequence). The CDR3 loop is CSADKEGHEQYF.

This clonotype shows up as medium-sized by frequency. The chain has TRBV7-6 and TRBJ2-1; lacking DNA, the TRBD1 call made by TCRdb goes unchecked. The germline V gene encodes CDR1 SGHVS and CDR2 FNYEAQ. The CDR3 consists of 16 residues. The CDR3 loop reads CASSRTGPSSYNEQFF.

The J gene is TRBJ1-5, the V gene TRBV6-5; TCRdb's D call, TRBD1, is unchecked because there is no DNA. Germline-derived CDR1 and CDR2 are MNHEY and SVGAGI. The CDR3 contains 13 residues. The CDR3 spells CASEYRGSQPQHF.

The chain has TRBV4-3 and TRBJ1-1. This CDR3 is built from 12 residues. Germline values: CDR1 LGHNA, CDR2 YSLEER. CDR3 in amino acids: CASSPAGTEAFF.

Its frequency marks this clonotype as medium-sized. The chain has TRBV6-5 and TRBJ2-6; TCRdb picks TRBD1, but there is no DNA to check that call. This CDR3 has 15 amino acids. Germline loops: CDR1 MNHEY, CDR2 SVGAGI. CDR3 sequence: CASGYRGTGANVLTF.

This clonotype is labeled medium-sized based on frequency. This sequence joins TRBV18 and TRBJ2-6. The CDR3 is 16 residues long. Germline CDR1 is KGHSH and CDR2 is LQKENI. The CDR3 here is CASSHQRDSGANVLTF.

The V gene is TRBV12-3 or TRBV12-4, the J gene TRBJ1-2. The CDR3 totals 15 residues. The CDR3 reads CASSFPTGANYGYTF.

In terms of frequency, this clonotype is medium-sized. The rearrangement joins TRBV7-9 to TRBJ2-6. Germline values: CDR1 SEHNR, CDR2 FQNEAQ (reference sequence). The CDR3 has 15 amino acids. CDR3 region: CASRRTDSGANVLTF. Filled out from reference TRBV7-9 and TRBJ2-6, the complete variable domain reads DTGVSQNPRHKITKRGQNVTFRCDPISEHNRLYWYRQTLGQGPEFLTYFQNEAQLEKSRLLSDRFSAERPKGSFSTLEIQRTEQGDSAMYLCASRRTDSGANVLTFGAGSRLTVL.

Considering frequency, this clonotype is medium-sized. The chain carries TRBV6-5 and TRBJ2-5; the D gene TCRdb calls, TRBD1, cannot be checked with no DNA. The CDR3 runs to 15 residues. Looked up from germline, CDR1 is MNHEY and CDR2 is SVGAGI. CDR3 sequence: CASSYSTSGVGTQYF.

The chain is built from TRBV18 and TRBJ2-7. There are 17 residues in the CDR3. Germline-derived CDR1 and CDR2 are KGHSH and LQKENI. The CDR3 loop is CASSPEYGRKNSYEQYF.

V is TRBV20-1 and J is TRBJ2-2. The CDR3 covers 12 residues. The germline CDR1 and CDR2 sequences are DFQATT and SNEGSKA (reference sequence). The CDR3 region is CSASGDPGELFF.

In terms of frequency, this clonotype is medium-sized. The chain couples TRBV5-4 to TRBJ2-3. The length of the CDR3 is 12 residues. In germline, CDR1 is SGHNT, CDR2 YYREEE (reference sequence). The chain's CDR3 is CASSPHTDTQYF. The variable domain in full, with the rest retrieved from reference TRBV5-4 and TRBJ2-3, is ETGVTQSPTHLIKTRGQQVTLRCSSQSGHNTVSWYQQALGQGPQFIFQYYREEENGRGNFPPRFSGLQFPNYSSELNVNALELDDSALYLCASSPHTDTQYFGPGTRLTVL.

This CDR3 reads CASSYETGGAGGYTF. The chain employs TRBV7-9 and TRBJ1-2; TCRdb lists TRBD1, though no DNA is available to test this call. The CDR3 consists of 15 residues. The germline V gene has CDR1 SEHNR and CDR2 FQNEAQ (reference sequence).

This chain joins TRBV27 and TRBJ1-1; TCRdb designates TRBD1, a call that cannot be tested without DNA. The CDR3 loop spans 12 amino acids. CDR1 and CDR2 from the germline V gene are MNHEY and SMNVEV (reference sequence). The CDR3 is CASREAGTEAFF.

Measured by frequency, this clonotype is medium-sized (0.01 to 0.1%). The chain carries TRBV18 and TRBJ2-3; no DNA is available, so the TRBD2 call from TCRdb remains unchecked. Germline loops: CDR1 KGHSH, CDR2 LQKENI. The CDR3 extends over 15 amino acids. The CDR3 protein is CASSLRSGGKDTQYF.

This chain joins TRBV12-3 or TRBV12-4 and TRBJ1-5; TCRdb indicates TRBD1, and absent DNA this call remains unverified. The CDR3 has 16 amino acids. The CDR3 spells CASSLVGGVSNQPQHF.

The J gene is TRBJ1-2, the V gene TRBV7-9; TCRdb reports TRBD1, a call that lacks DNA to check it against. Germline V gene sequence: CDR1 SEHNR, CDR2 FQNEAQ (reference sequence). This CDR3 contains 16 residues. The CDR3 protein is CASSSAQDRFNYGYTF. The full variable domain, rest sourced from reference TRBV7-9 and TRBJ1-2, is DTGVSQNPRHKITKRGQNVTFRCDPISEHNRLYWYRQTLGQGPEFLTYFQNEAQLEKSRLLSDRFSAERPKGSFSTLEIQRTEQGDSAMYLCASSSAQDRFNYGYTFGSGTRLTVV.

Its frequency marks this clonotype as medium-sized (0.01 to 0.1%). The gene calls are TRBV6-6 and TRBJ1-2; TCRdb reports TRBD1, a call that lacks DNA to check it against. The CDR3 is made up of 14 amino acids. The germline V gene has CDR1 MNHNY and CDR2 SVGAGI (reference sequence). The CDR3 loop reads CASKGQGGYYGYTF.

In terms of frequency, this clonotype is medium-sized. The genes are TRBV29-1 and TRBJ2-1; the D call of TRBD2 rests on TCRdb alone, since no DNA is present to check it. Per germline, CDR1 SQVTM and CDR2 ANQGSEA. The CDR3 loop spans 13 amino acids. The chain's CDR3 is CSVASGGRNEQFF.

The rearrangement uses TRBV5-4 and TRBJ2-3. This CDR3 is built from 13 residues. CDR1 and CDR2 (germline): SGHNT, YYREEE (reference sequence). CDR3: CASSLGGSDTQYF.

The chain has TRBV6-5 and TRBJ2-4; TCRdb calls TRBD1, which cannot be checked without DNA. The CDR3 sequence is 15 residues long. CDR1 is MNHEY, CDR2 SVGAGI, per germline. The CDR3 loop reads CASSRGGGGGDIQYF.

The V gene is TRBV13, the J gene TRBJ1-3; the D call of TRBD1 rests on TCRdb alone, since no DNA is present to check it. Germline values: CDR1 PRHDT, CDR2 FYEKMQ (reference sequence). The CDR3 contains 15 residues. The CDR3 is CASTLGGGSGNTIYF.

This chain uses TRBV18 with TRBJ1-3. The CDR3 has 16 residues. In germline, CDR1 is KGHSH, CDR2 LQKENI. The CDR3 loop reads CASSPPSRESGNTIYF.

This clonotype is called medium-sized based on its frequency. The chain recombines TRBV6-6 with TRBJ2-7; checking the TCRdb D call of TRBD1 is not possible without DNA. Germline V lookup: CDR1 MNHNY, CDR2 SVGAGI (reference sequence). This CDR3 comprises 14 residues. The CDR3: CASSYGGSLREQYF.

V usage is TRBV6-2 or TRBV6-3 and J usage is TRBJ2-1; the TCRdb D gene call, TRBD2, has no DNA to confirm it. The CDR3 is made up of 15 amino acids. Germline V CDR1 and CDR2: MNHEY, SVGEGT. CDR3 sequence: CASLRRTSGHNEQFF.